These 5 T cell receptor beta chains originate from one sample sequenced in a study of T cells in Graves' hyperthyroidism and ophthalmopathy. Template material for amplifying TCR beta CDR3 regions consisted of RNA transcripts. TCR CDR3 regions were first amplified by RT-PCR with HTBI primers. TCRdb processed the multiplex PCR reads anew with MiXCR; each CDR3 protein has one entry. The sample includes about 700,000 distinct CDR3 sequences, 45% of them seen just once. The sequencing input was peripheral blood or thyroid tissue (not recorded which). The receptors here all came from an adult man with Graves' disease, either hyperthyroidism or ophthalmopathy (not recorded which).

This chain links TRBV20-1 with TRBJ2-7; TRBD1 agrees at 9 bases. This CDR3 has 14 residues. The J segment lost 3 bases and the V segment lost 0 bases, leaving 3 bases of the junction unmatched. Germline V gene sequence: CDR1 DFQATT, CDR2 SNEGSKA (reference sequence). CDR3 nucleotide sequence: TGCAGTGCTAGAGAGGGACAGGGTAGCTACGAGCAGTACTTC. This gives the protein CSAREGQGSYEQYF.

In this sample, this clonotype turned up a few times. This chain joins TRBV12-3 or TRBV12-4 and TRBJ1-2, with TRBD1 matching over 8 bases. The CDR3 totals 13 residues. Germline trimming cut 10 bases from V and 2 bases from J; bases unmatched to any gene: 6. The CDR3 reads CAIYRGANYGYTF. The CDR3 bases are TGTGCCATCTACAGGGGGGCGAACTATGGCTACACCTTC.

The chain couples TRBV20-1 to TRBJ1-2; 8 nucleotides align to TRBD1. Per germline, CDR1 DFQATT and CDR2 SNEGSKA (reference sequence). This CDR3 has 17 amino acids. Trimming removed 4 bases from V and 4 bases from J; junction bases left unmatched: 17. CDR3 residues: CSAKRGTGNVRLYGYTF. The CDR3 bases are TGCAGTGCTAAAAGGGGGACAGGCAATGTTAGGCTCTATGGCTACACCTTC.

The table lists this clonotype with a count of one. The chain links TRBV20-1 to TRBJ2-7; 11 nucleotides align to TRBD2. The CDR3 is 15 amino acids. Germline trimming cut 3 bases from V and 2 bases from J; bases unmatched to any gene: 6. Germline V CDR1 and CDR2: DFQATT, SNEGSKA (reference sequence). The DNA for the CDR3 is TGCAGTGCTAGTAATCCGGGACTAGCGGCCTACGAGCAGTACTTC. Its protein is CSASNPGLAAYEQYF.

The chain has TRBV2 and TRBJ1-5; 8 positions match TRBD1. Germline lookup yields CDR1 SNHLY and CDR2 FYNNEI. The ends lost 4 bases at V and 4 bases at J; junction bases unmatched: 9. The CDR3 is made up of 16 amino acids. CDR3 amino acids: CASSASGGQVNQPQHF. As DNA, the CDR3 is TGTGCCAGCAGTGCCTCGGGGGGACAGGTTAATCAGCCCCAGCATTTT.